This T cell receptor beta chain was found in a study of T-cell memory formation after mild COVID-19. Study background: TCR clusters largely stayed donor specific.

Study observations and caveats: Nothing showed for sure that second-wave clones peaking on day 37 were SARS-CoV-2 specific.

Using its own MiXCR run on the 5' RACE reads, TCRdb lists one record per CDR3 protein. This sample has under 350,000 distinct CDR3 sequences, with around 15% found just once. V was trimmed by 3 bases and J by 5 bases, leaving 14 bases between them. CDR1 and CDR2 from the germline V gene are DFQATT and SNEGSKA (reference sequence). This CDR3 is built from 13 residues. This clonotype was seen only a few times. Antigen: not known. This sequence joins TRBV20-1 and TRBJ2-7; TRBD1 might be the D (6 bases). The sequencing sample was made of PBMCs or a T cell subset sorted from them (not recorded which). The TCR was taken from a young man who had mild COVID-19 (a few samples of this study predate the infection). Cell type and time point are not known. The CDR3 region is CSASWAGAHEQYF. The CDR3 DNA is TGCAGTGCTAGTTGGGCAGGGGCCCACGAGCAGTACTTC.